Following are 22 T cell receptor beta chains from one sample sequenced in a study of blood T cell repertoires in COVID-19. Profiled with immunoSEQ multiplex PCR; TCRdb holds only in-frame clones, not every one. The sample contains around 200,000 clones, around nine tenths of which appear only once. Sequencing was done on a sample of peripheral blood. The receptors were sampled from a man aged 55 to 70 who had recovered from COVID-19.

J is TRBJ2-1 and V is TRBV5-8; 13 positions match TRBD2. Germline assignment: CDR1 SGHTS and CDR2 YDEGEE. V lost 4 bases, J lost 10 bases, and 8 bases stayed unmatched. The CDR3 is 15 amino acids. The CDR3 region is CASSTGLAGVDEQFF. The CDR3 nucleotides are TGTGCCAGCAGCACCGGACTAGCGGGAGTTGACGAGCAGTTCTTC.

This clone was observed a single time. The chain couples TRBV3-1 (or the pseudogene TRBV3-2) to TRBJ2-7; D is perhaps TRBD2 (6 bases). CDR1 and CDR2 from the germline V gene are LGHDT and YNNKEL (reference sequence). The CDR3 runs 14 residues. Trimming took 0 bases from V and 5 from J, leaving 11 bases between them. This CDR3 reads CASSQDSRDHEQYF. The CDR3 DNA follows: TGTGCCAGCAGCCAAGATTCGCGGGACCACGAGCAGTACTTC.

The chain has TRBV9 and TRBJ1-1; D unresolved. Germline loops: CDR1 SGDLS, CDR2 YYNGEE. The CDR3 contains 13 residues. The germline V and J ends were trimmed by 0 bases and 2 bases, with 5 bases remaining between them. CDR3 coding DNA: TGTGCCAGCAGCGTAGGGCCCAACACTGAAGCTTTCTTT. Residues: CASSVGPNTEAFF. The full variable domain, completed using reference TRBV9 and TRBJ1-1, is DSGVTQTPKHLITATGQRVTLRCSPRSGDLSVYWYQQSLDQGLQFLIQYYNGEERAKGNILERFSAQQFPDLHSELNLSSLELGDSALYFCASSVGPNTEAFFGQGTRLTVV.

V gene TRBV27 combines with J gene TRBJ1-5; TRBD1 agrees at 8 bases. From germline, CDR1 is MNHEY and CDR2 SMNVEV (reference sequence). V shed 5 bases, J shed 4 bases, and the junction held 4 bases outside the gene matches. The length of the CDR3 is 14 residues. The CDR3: CASSQRQGNQPQHF. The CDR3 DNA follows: TGTGCCAGCAGTCAGAGACAGGGGAATCAGCCCCAGCATTTT.

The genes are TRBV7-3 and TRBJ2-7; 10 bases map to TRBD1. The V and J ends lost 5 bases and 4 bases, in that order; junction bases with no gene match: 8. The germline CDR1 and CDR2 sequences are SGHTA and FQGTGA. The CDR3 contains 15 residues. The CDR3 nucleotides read TGTGCCAGCAGCAACCAACCGGGACAGGGGTACGAGCAGTACTTC. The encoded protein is CASSNQPGQGYEQYF.

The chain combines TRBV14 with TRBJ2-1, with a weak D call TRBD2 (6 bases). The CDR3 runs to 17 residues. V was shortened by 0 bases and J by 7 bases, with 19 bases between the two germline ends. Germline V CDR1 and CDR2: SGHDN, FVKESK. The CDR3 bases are TGTGCCAGCAGCCAAGATGTTGGAGGGCCAAGGAGTAATGAGCAGTTCTTC. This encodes CASSQDVGGPRSNEQFF.

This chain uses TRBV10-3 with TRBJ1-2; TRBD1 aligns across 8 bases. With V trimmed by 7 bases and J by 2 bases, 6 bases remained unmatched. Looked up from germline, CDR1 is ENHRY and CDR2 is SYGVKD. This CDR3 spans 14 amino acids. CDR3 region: CAITKDRENYGYTF. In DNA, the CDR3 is TGTGCCATCACCAAGGACAGGGAAAACTATGGCTACACCTTC.

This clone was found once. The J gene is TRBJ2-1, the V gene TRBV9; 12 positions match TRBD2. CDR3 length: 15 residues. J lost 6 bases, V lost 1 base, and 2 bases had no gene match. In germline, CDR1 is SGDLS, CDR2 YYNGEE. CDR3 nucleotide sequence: TGTGCCAGCAGCGTAACTAGCGGGGGGCCCAATGAGCAGTTCTTC. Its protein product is CASSVTSGGPNEQFF.

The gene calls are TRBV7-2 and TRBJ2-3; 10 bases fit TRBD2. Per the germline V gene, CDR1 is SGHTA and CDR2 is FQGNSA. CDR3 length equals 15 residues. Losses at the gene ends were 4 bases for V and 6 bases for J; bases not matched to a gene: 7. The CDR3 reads CASSSASGGWDTQYF. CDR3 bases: TGTGCCAGCAGCTCCGCTAGCGGGGGATGGGATACGCAGTATTTT.

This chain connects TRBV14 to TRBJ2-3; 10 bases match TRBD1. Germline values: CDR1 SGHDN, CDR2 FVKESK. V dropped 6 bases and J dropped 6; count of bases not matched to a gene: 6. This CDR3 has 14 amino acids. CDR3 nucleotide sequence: TGTGCCAGCAGTCGGACAGGGGGTTTGGATACGCAGTATTTT. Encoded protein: CASSRTGGLDTQYF.

The CDR3 DNA sequence: TGTGCCAGCAGCCGAGGGGACAGGGGGCGCGATGGCTACACCTTC. It translates to CASSRGDRGRDGYTF. V gene TRBV7-8 combines with J gene TRBJ1-2; 12 positions match TRBD1. Germline assignment: CDR1 SGHVS and CDR2 FQNEAQ. The CDR3 contains 15 residues. V gave up 5 bases and J gave up 6 bases; unmatched junction bases: 7. Based on the CDR3 plus reference TRBV7-8 and TRBJ1-2, the full variable domain is GAGVSQSPRYKVAKRGQDVALRCDPISGHVSLFWYQQALGQGPEFLTYFQNEAQLDKSGLPSDRFFAERPEGSVSTLKIQRTQQEDSAVYLCASSRGDRGRDGYTFGSGTRLTVV.

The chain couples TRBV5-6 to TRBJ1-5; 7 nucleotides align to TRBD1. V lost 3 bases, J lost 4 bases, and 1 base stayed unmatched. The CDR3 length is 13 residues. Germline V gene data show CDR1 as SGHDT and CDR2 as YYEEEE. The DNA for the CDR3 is TGTGCCAGCAGCTGGGGACAGAATCAGCCCCAGCATTTT. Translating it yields CASSWGQNQPQHF.

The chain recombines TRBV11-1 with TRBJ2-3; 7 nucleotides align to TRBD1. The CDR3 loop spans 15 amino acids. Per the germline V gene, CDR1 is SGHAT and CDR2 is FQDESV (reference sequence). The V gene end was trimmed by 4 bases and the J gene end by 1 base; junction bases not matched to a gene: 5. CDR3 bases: TGTGCCAGCAGCTCATCCGACAGGGGCACAGATACGCAGTATTTT. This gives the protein CASSSSDRGTDTQYF.

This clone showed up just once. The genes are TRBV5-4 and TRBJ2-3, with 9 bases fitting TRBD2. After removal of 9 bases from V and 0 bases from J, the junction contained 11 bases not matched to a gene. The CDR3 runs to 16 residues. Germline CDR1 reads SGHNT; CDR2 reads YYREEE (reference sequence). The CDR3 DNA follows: TGTGCCACCTACAGAGCGGGAGGTCTAAGCACAGATACGCAGTATTTT. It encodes CATYRAGGLSTDTQYF.

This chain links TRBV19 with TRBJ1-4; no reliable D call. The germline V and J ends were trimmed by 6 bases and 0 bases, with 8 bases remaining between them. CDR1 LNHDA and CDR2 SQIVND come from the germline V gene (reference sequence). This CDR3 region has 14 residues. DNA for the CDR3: TGTGCCAGTAGGGGCGGGGCAACTAATGAAAAACTGTTTTTT. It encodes CASRGGATNEKLFF. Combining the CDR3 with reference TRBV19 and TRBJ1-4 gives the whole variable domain DGGITQSPKYLFRKEGQNVTLSCEQNLNHDAMYWYRQDPGQGLRLIYYSQIVNDFQKGDIAEGYSVSREKKESFPLTVTSAQKNPTAFYLCASRGGATNEKLFFGSGTQLSVL.

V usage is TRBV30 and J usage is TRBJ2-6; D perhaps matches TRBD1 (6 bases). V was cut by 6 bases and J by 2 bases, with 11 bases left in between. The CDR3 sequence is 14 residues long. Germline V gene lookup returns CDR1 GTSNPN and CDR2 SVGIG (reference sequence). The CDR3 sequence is CACHRDPGANVLTF. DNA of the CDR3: TGTGCCTGTCACAGGGACCCTGGGGCCAACGTCCTGACTTTC.

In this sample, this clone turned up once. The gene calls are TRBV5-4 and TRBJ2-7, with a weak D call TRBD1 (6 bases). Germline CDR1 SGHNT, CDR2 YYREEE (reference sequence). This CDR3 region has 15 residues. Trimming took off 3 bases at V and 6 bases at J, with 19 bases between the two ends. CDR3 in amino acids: CASSSATDSGLEQYF. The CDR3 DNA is TGTGCCAGCAGCTCGGCGACGGACAGCGGCCTCGAGCAGTACTTC.

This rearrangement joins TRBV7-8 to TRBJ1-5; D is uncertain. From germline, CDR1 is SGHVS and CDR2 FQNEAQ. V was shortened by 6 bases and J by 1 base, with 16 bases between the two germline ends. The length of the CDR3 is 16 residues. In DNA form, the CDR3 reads TGTGCCAGCAGTCCGGGCAACAGCGGGAGCAATCAGCCCCAGCATTTT. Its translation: CASSPGNSGSNQPQHF.

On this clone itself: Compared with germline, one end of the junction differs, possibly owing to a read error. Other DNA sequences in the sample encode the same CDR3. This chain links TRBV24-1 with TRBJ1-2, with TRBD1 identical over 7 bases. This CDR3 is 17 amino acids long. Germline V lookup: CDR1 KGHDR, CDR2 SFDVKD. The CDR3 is CATSDSNETGQHFGYTF. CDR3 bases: TGTGCCACTAGTGATTCAAATGAGACAGGGCAGCACTTCGGCTACACCTTC.

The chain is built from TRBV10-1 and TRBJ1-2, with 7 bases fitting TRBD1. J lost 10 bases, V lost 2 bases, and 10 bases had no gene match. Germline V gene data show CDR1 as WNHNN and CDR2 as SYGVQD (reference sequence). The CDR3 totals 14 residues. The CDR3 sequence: CASSEDREAPNYTF. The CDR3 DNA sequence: TGCGCCAGCAGTGAGGACAGGGAAGCACCCAACTACACCTTC.

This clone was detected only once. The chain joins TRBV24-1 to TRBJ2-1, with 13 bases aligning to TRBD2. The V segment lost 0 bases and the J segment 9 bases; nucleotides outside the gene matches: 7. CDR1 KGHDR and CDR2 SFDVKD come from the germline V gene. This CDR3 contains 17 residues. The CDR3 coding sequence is TGTGCCACCAGTGATTTGACACTAGCGGGAGGGCAGGTTGAGCAGTTCTTC. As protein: CATSDLTLAGGQVEQFF.

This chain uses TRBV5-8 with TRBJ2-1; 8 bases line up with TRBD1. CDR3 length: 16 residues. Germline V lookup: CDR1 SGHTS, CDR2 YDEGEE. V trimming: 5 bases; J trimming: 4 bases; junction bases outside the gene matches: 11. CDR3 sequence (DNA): TGTGCCAGCAGGGAACCTACGGGACAGGCTTACAATGAGCAGTTCTTC. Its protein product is CASREPTGQAYNEQFF.